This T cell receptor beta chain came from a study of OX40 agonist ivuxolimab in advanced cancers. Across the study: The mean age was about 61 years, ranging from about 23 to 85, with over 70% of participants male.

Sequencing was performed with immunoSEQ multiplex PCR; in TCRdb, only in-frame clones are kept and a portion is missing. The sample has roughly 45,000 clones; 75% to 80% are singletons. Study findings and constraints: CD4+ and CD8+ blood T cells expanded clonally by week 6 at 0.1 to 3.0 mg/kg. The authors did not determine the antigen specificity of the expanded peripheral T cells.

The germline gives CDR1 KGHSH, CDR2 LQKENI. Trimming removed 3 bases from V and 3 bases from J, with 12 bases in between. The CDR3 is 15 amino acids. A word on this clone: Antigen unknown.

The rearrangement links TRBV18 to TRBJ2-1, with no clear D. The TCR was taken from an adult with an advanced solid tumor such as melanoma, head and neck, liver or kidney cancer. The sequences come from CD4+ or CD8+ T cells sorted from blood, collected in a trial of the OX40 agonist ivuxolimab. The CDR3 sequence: CASSPALTDYNEQFF. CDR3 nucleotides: TGTGCCAGCTCACCTGCCTTGACGGACTACAATGAGCAGTTCTTC.